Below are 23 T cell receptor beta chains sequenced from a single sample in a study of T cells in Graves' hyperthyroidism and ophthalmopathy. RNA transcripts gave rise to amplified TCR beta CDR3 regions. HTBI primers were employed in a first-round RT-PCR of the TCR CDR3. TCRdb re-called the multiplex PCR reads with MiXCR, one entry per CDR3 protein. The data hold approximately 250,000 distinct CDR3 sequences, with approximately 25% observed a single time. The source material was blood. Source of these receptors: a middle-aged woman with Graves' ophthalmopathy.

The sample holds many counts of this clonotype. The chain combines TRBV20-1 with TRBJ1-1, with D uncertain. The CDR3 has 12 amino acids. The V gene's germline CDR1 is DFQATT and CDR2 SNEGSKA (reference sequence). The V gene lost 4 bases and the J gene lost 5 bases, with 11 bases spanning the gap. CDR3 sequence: CSATPDLTEAFF. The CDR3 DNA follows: TGCAGTGCTACTCCCGACCTTACTGAAGCTTTCTTT.

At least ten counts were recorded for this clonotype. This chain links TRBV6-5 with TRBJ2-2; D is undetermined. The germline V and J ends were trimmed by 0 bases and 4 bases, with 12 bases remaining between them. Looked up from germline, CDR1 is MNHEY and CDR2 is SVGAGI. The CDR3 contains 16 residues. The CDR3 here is CASSYSTSSTTGELFF. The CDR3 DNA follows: TGTGCCAGCAGTTACTCAACCTCTAGTACCACCGGGGAGCTGTTTTTT.

For the CDR3, the DNA is TGTGCCAGCGGAGACGGAAGGACTGAAGCTTTCTTT. Protein product: CASGDGRTEAFF. V and J are TRBV7-3 and TRBJ1-1; D not certain. Trimming shortened V by 8 bases and J by 5 bases, and 12 bases separated the two germline ends. This CDR3 region has 12 residues. The germline V gene has CDR1 SGHTA and CDR2 FQGTGA.

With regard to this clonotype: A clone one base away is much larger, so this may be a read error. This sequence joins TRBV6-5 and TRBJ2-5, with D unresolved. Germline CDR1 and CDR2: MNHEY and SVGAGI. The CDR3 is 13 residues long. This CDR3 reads CANSYDAEETQYF. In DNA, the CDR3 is TGTGCCAACAGTTACGACGCGGAAGAGACCCAGTACTTC.

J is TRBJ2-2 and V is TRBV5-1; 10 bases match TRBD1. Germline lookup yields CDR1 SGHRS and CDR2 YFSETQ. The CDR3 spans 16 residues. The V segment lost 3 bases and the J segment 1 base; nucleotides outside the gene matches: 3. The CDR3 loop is CASSSGTGENTGELFF. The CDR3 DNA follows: TGCGCCAGCAGCTCCGGGACAGGGGAGAACACCGGGGAGCTGTTTTTT.

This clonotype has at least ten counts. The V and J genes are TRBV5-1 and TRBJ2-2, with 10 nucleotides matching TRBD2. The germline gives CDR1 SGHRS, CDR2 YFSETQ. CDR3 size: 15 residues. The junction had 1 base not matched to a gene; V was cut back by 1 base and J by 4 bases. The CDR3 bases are TGCGCCAGCAGCTTGAAGCGGGAGGGCACCGGGGAGCTGTTTTTT. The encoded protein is CASSLKREGTGELFF.

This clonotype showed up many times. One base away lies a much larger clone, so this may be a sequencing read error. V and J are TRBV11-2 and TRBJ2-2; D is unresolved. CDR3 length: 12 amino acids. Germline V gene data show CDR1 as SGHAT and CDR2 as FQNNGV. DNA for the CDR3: TGTGTCAGCAGCCCCTGGACCGGGGAGCTGTTTTTT. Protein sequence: CVSSPWTGELFF.

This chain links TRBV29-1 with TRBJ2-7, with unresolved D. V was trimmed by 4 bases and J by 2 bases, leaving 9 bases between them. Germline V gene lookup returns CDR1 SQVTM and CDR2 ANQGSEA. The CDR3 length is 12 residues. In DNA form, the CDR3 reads TGCAGCGTTGGGAACACCGCCTACGAGCAGTACTTC. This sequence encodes CSVGNTAYEQYF.

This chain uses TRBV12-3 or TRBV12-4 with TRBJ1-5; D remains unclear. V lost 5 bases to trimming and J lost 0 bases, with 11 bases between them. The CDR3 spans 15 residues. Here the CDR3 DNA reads TGTGCCAGCAGTCCCGGACCCAATAGCAATCAGCCCCAGCATTTT. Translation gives CASSPGPNSNQPQHF.

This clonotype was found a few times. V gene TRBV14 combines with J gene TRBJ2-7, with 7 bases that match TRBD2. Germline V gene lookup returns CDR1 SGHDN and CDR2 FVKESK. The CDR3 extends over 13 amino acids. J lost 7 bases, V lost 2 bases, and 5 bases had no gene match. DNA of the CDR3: TGTGCCAGCAGCCAAAGCTTGGGAGGGGAGCAGTACTTC. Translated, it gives CASSQSLGGEQYF.

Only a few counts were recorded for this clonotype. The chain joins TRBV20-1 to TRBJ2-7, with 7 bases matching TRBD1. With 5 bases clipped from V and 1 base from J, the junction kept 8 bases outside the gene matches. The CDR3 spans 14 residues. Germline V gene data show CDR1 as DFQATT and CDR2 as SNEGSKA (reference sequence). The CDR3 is CSAVPGTASYEQYF. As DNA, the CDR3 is TGCAGTGCTGTACCCGGGACAGCTTCCTACGAGCAGTACTTC.

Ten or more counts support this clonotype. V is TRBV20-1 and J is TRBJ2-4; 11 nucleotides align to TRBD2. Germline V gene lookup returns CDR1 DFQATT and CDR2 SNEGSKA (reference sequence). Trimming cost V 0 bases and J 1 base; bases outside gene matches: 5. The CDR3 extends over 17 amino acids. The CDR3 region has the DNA TGCAGTGCTAGAGATACTAGCGGGAGCTTGGCCAAAAACATTCAGTACTTC. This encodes CSARDTSGSLAKNIQYF.

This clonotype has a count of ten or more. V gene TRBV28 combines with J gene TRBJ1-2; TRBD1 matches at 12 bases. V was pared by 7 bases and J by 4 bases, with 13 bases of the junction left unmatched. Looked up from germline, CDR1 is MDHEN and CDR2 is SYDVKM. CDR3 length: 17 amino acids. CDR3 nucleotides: TGTGCCAGCAATTACCGGGACAGGGGGCGCGGTACCTATGGCTACACCTTC. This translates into CASNYRDRGRGTYGYTF.

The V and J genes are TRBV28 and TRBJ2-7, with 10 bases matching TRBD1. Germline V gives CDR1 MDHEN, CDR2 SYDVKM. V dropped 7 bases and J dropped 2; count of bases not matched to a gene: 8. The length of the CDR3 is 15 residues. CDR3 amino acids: CASNTRGTGAYEQYF. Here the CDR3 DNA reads TGTGCCAGCAACACCCGGGGGACAGGGGCCTACGAGCAGTACTTC.

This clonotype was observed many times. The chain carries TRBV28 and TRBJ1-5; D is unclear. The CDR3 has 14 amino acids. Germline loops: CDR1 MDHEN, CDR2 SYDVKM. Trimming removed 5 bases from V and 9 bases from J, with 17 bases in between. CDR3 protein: CASSQPGRVMPQHF. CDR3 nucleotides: TGTGCCAGCAGTCAACCGGGCCGGGTGATGCCCCAGCATTTT.

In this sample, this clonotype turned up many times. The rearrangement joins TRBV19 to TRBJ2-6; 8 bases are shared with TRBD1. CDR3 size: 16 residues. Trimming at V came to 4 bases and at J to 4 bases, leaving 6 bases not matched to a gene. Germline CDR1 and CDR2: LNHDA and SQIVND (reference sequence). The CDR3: CASSTDRAGGANVLTF. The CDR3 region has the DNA TGTGCCAGTAGTACGGACAGGGCAGGCGGGGCCAACGTCCTGACTTTC.

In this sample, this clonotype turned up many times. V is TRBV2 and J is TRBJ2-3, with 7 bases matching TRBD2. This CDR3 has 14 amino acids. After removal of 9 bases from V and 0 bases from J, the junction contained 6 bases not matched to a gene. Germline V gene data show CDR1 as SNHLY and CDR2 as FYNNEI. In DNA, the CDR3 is TGTGCCAGTCGAGCGGGACTAAGCACAGATACGCAGTATTTT. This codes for CASRAGLSTDTQYF.

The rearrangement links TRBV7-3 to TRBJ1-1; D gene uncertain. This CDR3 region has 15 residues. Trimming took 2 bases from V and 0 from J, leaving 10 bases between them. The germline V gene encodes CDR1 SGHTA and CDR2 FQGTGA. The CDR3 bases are TGTGCCAGCAGCTTAGCTTTGGTGATGAACACTGAAGCTTTCTTT. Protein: CASSLALVMNTEAFF.

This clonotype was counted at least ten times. The CDR3 sequence is CATRGDTGELFF. The CDR3 DNA is TGCGCCACAAGAGGGGACACCGGGGAGCTGTTTTTT. The chain combines TRBV5-1 with TRBJ2-2; the D gene could be TRBD1 or TRBD2 (5 bases each). Germline loops: CDR1 SGHRS, CDR2 YFSETQ. V was trimmed by 9 bases and J by 3 bases, leaving 9 bases between them. The CDR3 covers 12 residues.

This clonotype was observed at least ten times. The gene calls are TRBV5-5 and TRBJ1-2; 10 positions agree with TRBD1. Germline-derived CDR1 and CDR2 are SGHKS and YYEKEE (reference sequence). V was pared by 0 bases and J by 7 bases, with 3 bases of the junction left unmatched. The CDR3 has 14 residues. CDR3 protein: CASSLGDRGRGYTF. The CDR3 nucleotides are TGTGCCAGCAGCTTGGGGGACAGGGGACGTGGCTACACCTTC.

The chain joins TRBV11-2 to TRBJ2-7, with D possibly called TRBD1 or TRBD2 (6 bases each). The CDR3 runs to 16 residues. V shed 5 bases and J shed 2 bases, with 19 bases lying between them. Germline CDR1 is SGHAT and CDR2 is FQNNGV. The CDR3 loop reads CASSVKGGFTTYEQYF. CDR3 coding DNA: TGTGCCAGCAGCGTAAAGGGGGGCTTCACCACCTACGAGCAGTACTTC.

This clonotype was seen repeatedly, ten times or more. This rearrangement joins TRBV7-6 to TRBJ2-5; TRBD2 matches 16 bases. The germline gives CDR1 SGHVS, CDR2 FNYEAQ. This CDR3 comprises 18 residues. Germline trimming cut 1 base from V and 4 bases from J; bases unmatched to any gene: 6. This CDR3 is CASSLEGLAGGRGETQYF. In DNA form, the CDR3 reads TGTGCCAGCAGCTTAGAGGGACTAGCGGGAGGGCGGGGAGAGACCCAGTACTTC.

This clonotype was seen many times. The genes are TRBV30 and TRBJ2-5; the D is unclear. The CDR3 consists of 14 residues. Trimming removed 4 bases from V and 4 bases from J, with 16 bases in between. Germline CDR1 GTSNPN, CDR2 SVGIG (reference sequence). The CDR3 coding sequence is TGTGCCTGGACCCCCGACGGGTGGCTAGAGACCCAGTACTTC. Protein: CAWTPDGWLETQYF. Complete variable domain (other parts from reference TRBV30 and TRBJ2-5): SQTIHQWPATLVQPVGSPLSLECTVEGTSNPNLYWYRQAAGRGLQLLFYSVGIGQISSEVPQNLSASRPQDRQFILSSKKLLLSDSGFYLCAWTPDGWLETQYFGPGTRLLVL.